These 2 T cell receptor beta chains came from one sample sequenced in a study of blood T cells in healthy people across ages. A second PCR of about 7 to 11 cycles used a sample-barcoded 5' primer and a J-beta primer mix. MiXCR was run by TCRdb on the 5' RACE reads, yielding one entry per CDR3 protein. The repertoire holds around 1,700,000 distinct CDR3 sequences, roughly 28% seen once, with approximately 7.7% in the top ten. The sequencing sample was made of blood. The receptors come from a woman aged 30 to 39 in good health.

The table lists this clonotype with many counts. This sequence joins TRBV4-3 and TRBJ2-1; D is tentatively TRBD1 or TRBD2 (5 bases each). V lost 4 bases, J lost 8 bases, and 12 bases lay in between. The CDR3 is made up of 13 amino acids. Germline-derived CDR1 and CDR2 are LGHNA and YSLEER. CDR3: CASSRDGTYEQFF. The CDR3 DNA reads TGCGCCAGCAGCCGGGATGGGACGTATGAGCAGTTCTTC.

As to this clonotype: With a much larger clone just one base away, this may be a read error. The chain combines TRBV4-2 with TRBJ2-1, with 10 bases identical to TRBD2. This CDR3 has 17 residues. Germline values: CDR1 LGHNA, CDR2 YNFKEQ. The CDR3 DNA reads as TGTGCCAGCAGCCCCCTGGGGCTAGCGGGGGTTGATAATGAGCAGTGCTTC. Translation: CASSPLGLAGVDNEQCF.